The clone carrying this T cell receptor (beta chain) turned up a few times. The target antigen is unknown. The data stem from a study of T-cell memory formation after mild COVID-19. General study results and limits: Day 15 to 85 contracting clones showed balanced CD4/CD8; later expanders leaned CD4+. Pre-infection memory held some responding clones, suggesting pre-existing cross-reactive T cells responded.

TCRdb analysed the 5' RACE reads with MiXCR anew, one entry per CDR3 protein. The data show some 130,000 distinct CDR3 sequences, with roughly 15% seen just once and about 14% held by the top ten. Germline CDR1 reads ENHRY; CDR2 reads SYGVKD. With 0 bases clipped from V and 8 bases from J, the junction kept 8 bases outside the gene matches. The CDR3 totals 15 residues. The V gene is TRBV10-3, the J gene TRBJ1-2, with 8 bases lining up with TRBD1. This sequence was found in an adult woman who had mild COVID-19 (a few samples of this study predate the infection). Cell type and time point are not known. Sequencing was carried out using PBMCs or a T cell subset sorted from them (not recorded which). The CDR3 sequence is CAISESAGGLEGYTF. The CDR3 bases are TGTGCCATCAGTGAGTCGGCAGGGGGCTTGGAAGGCTACACCTTC.